The rows below give T cell receptor beta chains drawn from one sample of a study of CD8+ T cells in alopecia areata. TCRdb's table, derived via immunoSEQ multiplex PCR, lists solely in-frame clones and lacks some. The data hold about 190,000 clones, with 55% to 70% observed a single time. Sequenced here: CD4+ T cells sorted from blood, sampled at week 4, from a patient treated with tofacitinib. These receptors were obtained from a human donor with alopecia areata. CDR3s include the opening cysteine and the closing phenylalanine or tryptophan. Each record gives: D gene, clone size, J gene, V gene, CDR3 DNA, CDR3 protein. A D gene is named only where the DNA matches it firmly. Size tells how often a clone was seen (once, few, many) or the class of an expanded clone, and some rows leave it out.

>.|few|TRBJ2-1|TRBV2
TGTGCCAGCAGGGCGAGTAGCCGCAATGAGCAGTTCTTC
CASRASSRNEQFF
>.|few|TRBJ1-2|TRBV7-2
TGTGCCAGCAGCCCGGGGGGGAGCCATGGCTACACCTTC
CASSPGGSHGYTF
>.|.|TRBJ2-5|TRBV4-1
TGCGCCAGCAGCCGACCGGGGGGCTCCGAGGGAGAGACCCAGTACTTC
CASSRPGGSEGETQYF
>.|.|TRBJ1-1|TRBV25-1
TGTGCCAGCAGTGTCTTAGGCGTAGCTATGACTGAAGCTTTCTTT
CASSVLGVAMTEAFF
>TRBD1|.|TRBJ1-5|TRBV7-9
TGTGCCAGCAGCGCGGGACAGTTTAAAAATCAGCCCCAGCATTTT
CASSAGQFKNQPQHF
>.|few|TRBJ2-5|TRBV5-4
TGTGCCAGCAGCTTGGATCGGCTACAAGAGACCCAGTACTTC
CASSLDRLQETQYF
>TRBD1|.|TRBJ2-2|TRBV29-1
TGCAGCGTTGAATTACAGGGGAAGGCCGGGGAGCTGTTTTTT
CSVELQGKAGELFF
>TRBD2|few|TRBJ2-1|TRBV29-1
TGCAGCGTTGACCGACTAGCGGGAGGTGTCAATGAGCAGTTCTTC
CSVDRLAGGVNEQFF
>.|.|TRBJ2-5|TRBV28
TGTGCCAGCAAAAGAACAGGGCGGGCAGAGACCCAGTACTTC
CASKRTGRAETQYF
>TRBD1|.|TRBJ1-4|TRBV4-3
TGCGCCAGCAGCCAAGATATAGGGGGCCGCGAAAAACTGTTTTTT
CASSQDIGGREKLFF
>.|.|TRBJ2-3|TRBV30
TGTGCCTGGAGTGTAGGAGGCGGTAGCACAGATACGCAGTATTTT
CAWSVGGGSTDTQYF
>TRBD1|.|TRBJ2-7|TRBV30
TGTGCCTGGAGTCCTGACCGGACAGGGGGCTTTGCCGAGCAGTACTTC
CAWSPDRTGGFAEQYF
>.|.|TRBJ2-5|TRBV5-1
TGCGCCAGCAGGTGGACGATACAAGAGACCCAGTACTTC
CASRWTIQETQYF
>TRBD1|.|TRBJ2-7|TRBV29-1
TGCAGCGTTGAGGACAGGCGCTACGAGCAGTACTTC
CSVEDRRYEQYF
>.|.|TRBJ1-5|TRBV19
TGTGCCAGTAGTTTTTTCAGAGTACTTCCCCAGCATTTT
CASSFFRVLPQHF
>.|once|TRBJ2-3|TRBV28
TGTGCCAACACCCACACAGGAGGCACAGATACGCAGTATTTT
CANTHTGGTDTQYF
>TRBD2|few|TRBJ2-5|TRBV15
TGTGCCACCAGCAGAGATAACGGGAGGTCCCGGACCCAGTACTTC
CATSRDNGRSRTQYF
>TRBD2|.|TRBJ2-1|TRBV30
TGTGCCTGGAGTAAAGGGACTAGCGGGAGGGATGAGCAGTTCTTC
CAWSKGTSGRDEQFF
>TRBD1|.|TRBJ1-2|TRBV9
TGTGCCAGCAGCGGATTGGGACAGGGTTCAGGCTACACCTTC
CASSGLGQGSGYTF
>.|.|TRBJ2-5|TRBV30
TGTGCCTGGAGTCGGGGACGAGGGGAGACCCAGTACTTC
CAWSRGRGETQYF
>TRBD1|once|TRBJ1-1|TRBV6-5
TGTGCCAGCAGCGACGGACAGGTGAACACTGAAGCTTTCTTT
CASSDGQVNTEAFF
>TRBD1|.|TRBJ1-2|TRBV23-1
TGCGCCAGCAGGGACAGGCTTCACCTTTGGGGCTACACCTTC
CASRDRLHLWGYTF
>.|few|TRBJ1-3|TRBV7-9
TGTGCCAGCAGCCCCAGGACCCTGAGCTCTGGAAACACCATATATTTT
CASSPRTLSSGNTIYF
>.|.|TRBJ2-5|TRBV5-4
TGTGCCAGCAGCTTTGTACCCTCAGAGACCCAGTACTTC
CASSFVPSETQYF
>.|.|TRBJ2-3|TRBV29-1
TGCAGCCCCGCCGAGGGGAATACGCAGTATTTT
CSPAEGNTQYF
>TRBD2|few|TRBJ2-7|TRBV18
TGTGCCAGCTCACCACGAGGACTAGCGAGCTCCTACGAGCAGTACTTC
CASSPRGLASSYEQYF
>.|.|TRBJ1-5|TRBV2
TGTGCCAGCAGTGAGAGCGACAGAAATCAGCCCCAGCATTTT
CASSESDRNQPQHF
>TRBD2|many|TRBJ2-3|TRBV28
TGTGCCAGCAGTCTCCGACTAGCGGGAGGGCCGGGTACGCAGTATTTT
CASSLRLAGGPGTQYF
>TRBD1|.|TRBJ1-2|TRBV6-5
TGTGCCAGCAGTTCCCGGGACAGGCCGATCTATGGCTACACCTTC
CASSSRDRPIYGYTF
>.|.|TRBJ2-4|TRBV7-8
TGTGCCAGCAGCTTAGACCTTTGGAACATTCAGTACTTC
CASSLDLWNIQYF
>TRBD1|.|TRBJ2-5|TRBV30
TGTGCCTGGAGTCCGATACAGGGGATATCCCAGTACTTC
CAWSPIQGISQYF
>TRBD2|.|TRBJ2-3|TRBV29-1
TGCAGCGTTGATGGTGAGAGCGAGGCGGGAGGGGGCGATACGCAGTATTTT
CSVDGESEAGGGDTQYF
>.|.|TRBJ1-5|TRBV30
TGTGCCTGGAGTGTAACCCGTAATCAGCCCCAGCATTTT
CAWSVTRNQPQHF
>TRBD2|many|TRBJ2-1|TRBV29-1
TGCAGCGCCGTTGGGGGACTAGCGGGAAATGAGCAGTTCTTC
CSAVGGLAGNEQFF
>TRBD1|few|TRBJ1-4|TRBV15
TGTGCCACCAGCGAGCCGGACAGGACAACTAATGAAAAACTGTTTTTT
CATSEPDRTTNEKLFF
>.|.|TRBJ2-7|TRBV29-1
TGCAGCGCCATGCGCGGGTCCTACGAGCAGTACTTC
CSAMRGSYEQYF
>.|few|TRBJ2-7|TRBV6-5
TGTGCCAGCACCGACCCCGGCCGCTGGGAGCAGTACTTC
CASTDPGRWEQYF
>.|.|TRBJ1-1|TRBV4-1
TGCGCCAGCAGCCAAGAAGGGGTGGTTAGGGGTGAAGCTTTCTTT
CASSQEGVVRGEAFF
>TRBD1|.|TRBJ2-6|TRBV4-2
TGTGCCAGCAGCCCCTTAGGGACAGGGGTCTCTGGGGCCAACGTCCTGACTTTC
CASSPLGTGVSGANVLTF
>.|.|TRBJ2-2|TRBV9
TGTGCCAGCAGCCCTGATGGAGGCACCGGGGAGCTGTTTTTT
CASSPDGGTGELFF
>.|.|TRBJ1-2|TRBV4-1
TGCGCCAGCAGCCAAGACGTTGCAGGGTTTGGCTATGGCTACACCTTC
CASSQDVAGFGYGYTF
>.|.|TRBJ2-7|TRBV20-1
TGCAGTGCTATGCAGGGCGGTAGGCGGTACTTC
CSAMQGGRRYF
>.|few|TRBJ1-2|TRBV30
TGTGCCTGGAGTGTTGGGGGGCCTTATGGCTACACCTTC
CAWSVGGPYGYTF
>.|.|TRBJ1-5|TRBV10-3
TGTGCCATCAGTGAATCGTATCAGCCCCAGCATTTT
CAISESYQPQHF
>TRBD2|few|TRBJ2-5|TRBV5-1
TGCGCCAGCAGCTTAAGCGGGGCACAAGAGACCCAGTACTTC
CASSLSGAQETQYF
>.|few|TRBJ2-5|TRBV29-1
TGCAGCGTTCGACAGAGCCTAGTCGCGGAGACCCAGTACTTC
CSVRQSLVAETQYF
>.|.|TRBJ2-4|TRBV29-1
TGCAGCGTTGAACCGCCCCGGGCTATCGGTCGTAACATTCAGTACTTC
CSVEPPRAIGRNIQYF
>TRBD1|few|TRBJ2-3|TRBV7-9
TGTGCCAGCAGCTTAGTCCGGACAGGGATTAGCACAGATACGCAGTATTTT
CASSLVRTGISTDTQYF
>.|once|TRBJ1-1|TRBV29-1
TGCAGCGCCACATTTATGAACACTGAAGCTTTCTTT
CSATFMNTEAFF
>TRBD1|.|TRBJ1-5|TRBV2
TGTGCCAGCATGAACAGGGGAAGCAATCAGCCCCAGCATTTT
CASMNRGSNQPQHF
>.|few|TRBJ2-7|TRBV7-9
TGTGCCAGCGAAGAGAACTACGAGCAGTACTTC
CASEENYEQYF
>TRBD1|.|TRBJ2-6|TRBV4-3
TGCGCCAGCAGCCAAAACTTAGGGGACAGGGGTGAGGCCAACGTCCTGACTTTC
CASSQNLGDRGEANVLTF
>.|.|TRBJ2-2|TRBV11-2
TGTGCCAGCAGCTTAGCCAGGAACACCGGGGAGCTGTTTTTT
CASSLARNTGELFF